Listed below are T cell receptor beta chains from one sample, sequenced in a study of CD4 T cells in relation to SARS-CoV-2 and coronaviruses. These TCRs are of unknown antigen specificity. Generated by immunoSEQ multiplex PCR, the TCRdb table keeps only in-frame clones and is missing some. The sample holds under 14,000 clones, 81% seen once. Sequencing was done on a sample of CD4+ T cells from PBMCs, cultured in vitro. The receptors were sampled from a human donor in good health. Each CDR3 is given with its conserved first and last residue.

J gene: TRBJ1-1; V gene: TRBV24-1; CDR3 protein: CATSDWGPKVSFF
J gene: TRBJ1-2; V gene: TRBV2; CDR3 protein: CASSGSGQTGYTF
J gene: TRBJ1-1; V gene: TRBV5-1; CDR3 protein: CASSLGGGNRGGSEAFF
J gene: TRBJ2-1; V gene: TRBV18; CDR3 protein: CASSPLRSEQFF
J gene: TRBJ1-1; V gene: TRBV5-1; CDR3 protein: CASSLVGQGNTEAFF
J gene: TRBJ2-7; V gene: TRBV7-2; CDR3 protein: CASSLFGPGTSGGTYEQYF
J gene: TRBJ1-5; V gene: TRBV24-1; CDR3 protein: CATSDPGQPQHF
J gene: TRBJ2-4; V gene: TRBV19; CDR3 protein: CASSSTGPGVQYF
J gene: TRBJ2-1; V gene: TRBV29-1; CDR3 protein: CSAGNRDSEYEQFF
J gene: TRBJ2-3; V gene: TRBV20-1; CDR3 protein: CSANTGDTQYF
J gene: TRBJ1-6; V gene: TRBV19; CDR3 protein: CASSIGADYNSPLHF
J gene: TRBJ2-1; V gene: TRBV2; CDR3 protein: CASTRSLASYNEQFF
J gene: TRBJ2-7; V gene: TRBV18; CDR3 protein: CASSPESGPYEQYF
J gene: TRBJ2-3; V gene: TRBV25-1; CDR3 protein: CASSMRTSSTDTQYF
J gene: TRBJ2-5; V gene: TRBV5-4; CDR3 protein: CASSFASGGETQYF
J gene: TRBJ1-5; V gene: TRBV4-2; CDR3 protein: CASSQDLRGGQPQHF
J gene: TRBJ1-4; V gene: TRBV5-4; CDR3 protein: CASSFRGGAEKLFF
J gene: TRBJ1-5; V gene: TRBV7-9; CDR3 protein: CASSLGQTNQPQHF
J gene: TRBJ2-3; V gene: TRBV10-1; CDR3 protein: CASSGPYSTDTQYF
J gene: TRBJ2-5; V gene: TRBV27; CDR3 protein: CASSLRRQGIQETQYF
J gene: TRBJ1-2; V gene: TRBV19; CDR3 protein: CASSILGNYGYTF
J gene: TRBJ2-5; V gene: TRBV19; CDR3 protein: CASSISSGKETQYF
J gene: TRBJ1-1; V gene: TRBV3-1/TRBV3-2; CDR3 protein: CASSRGLFTEAFF
J gene: TRBJ2-7; V gene: TRBV4-3; CDR3 protein: CASSQDALSATYEQYF
J gene: TRBJ1-1; V gene: TRBV18; CDR3 protein: CASSKTGNGNTEAFF
J gene: TRBJ1-5; V gene: TRBV6-6; CDR3 protein: CASSPLGPGGNQPQHF
J gene: TRBJ2-7; V gene: TRBV7-2; CDR3 protein: CASSLALGQSYEQYF
J gene: TRBJ2-1; V gene: TRBV19; CDR3 protein: CASSPRYNEQFF
J gene: TRBJ2-1; V gene: TRBV30; CDR3 protein: CAWTTGQDHQFF
J gene: TRBJ2-4; V gene: TRBV4-3; CDR3 protein: CASSQEARGMDIQYF
J gene: TRBJ2-7; V gene: TRBV11-2; CDR3 protein: CASSSLQYAYEQYF